This TCR beta chain was retrieved from a study of cytomegalovirus exposure and HLA in healthy donors (dated by TCRdb to about 2017). With regard to the full study: An earlier analysis of approximately 640 of the donors reported approximately 300 Gb of sequence data and 120 million or so unique TCR beta sequences from roughly 180 million T cells. An early release covering about 600 HLA-typed donors comprised approximately 300 gigabases of sequencing data and tens of millions of unique TCR sequences. Among the roughly 390 genotyped donors, around 79% belonged to the genetic ancestry cluster associated with self-reported Caucasian donors. The study aimed to test whether signatures of past pathogen exposure could be identified by cataloging public T cell receptors. Using immunosequencing, the study profiled T cell repertoires from 666 subjects and related those repertoires to cytomegalovirus serostatus. A separate validation cohort of approximately 130 different subjects was used in addition to the 666-subject first cohort. The study combined high-throughput TCR immunosequencing, statistical association of individual TCRs with disease status, and machine learning to predict cytomegalovirus infection status. To study patterns of TCR occurrence, a later analysis re-analyzed previously published TCR beta repertoires from several hundred donors and added high-resolution HLA genotyping. Rather than using new phenotypic data, the later analysis identified candidate immune exposures from TCR beta sequences and from how often those sequences occurred across donors. An earlier analysis of 450 to 750 of the donors used high-throughput TCR beta sequencing to judge whether each TCR beta V gene segment behaved as functional or pseudogenic. Donor age, sex, ethnicity and CMV serostatus were collected together with the repertoire data. A later genetic analysis took genome-wide SNP genotypes for about 55% of the roughly 670 donors and used that subset as a discovery cohort. Every repertoire in the discovery cohort had been generated on one and the same sequencing platform. HLA typing included class I and class II loci at four-digit resolution. The number of donors typed differed by locus, with about 629-630 for A, B, C, DRB1 and DQB1, roughly 550 for DQA1, 600 to 610 for DPA1, and about 450 for DPB1. Roughly 5 DR-DQ haplotypes were treated as single units for association and clustering because of strong linkage in the cohort. Among a few hundred genotyped donors of the cohort, an average of approximately 240,000 unique TCR beta nucleotide sequences were sequenced per donor, roughly a sixth of them non-productive.

The cohort consisted of fewer than 700 healthy bone marrow donors. Cohort members were all nominally healthy when sampled, although unrecorded immune exposures were likely present. The donor tested CMV seropositive, placing the donor among the approximately 310 seropositive members of the cohort. Each donor provided a peripheral blood sample, and peripheral blood mononuclear cells were used for TCR beta sequencing. Genomic DNA was extracted from the blood cell samples with the Qiagen DNeasy Blood Extraction Kit. The library came from the immunoSEQ multiplex PCR assay. A mixture of 60 forward primers for TCR Vbeta segments and 13 reverse primers for TCR Jbeta segments was used in the multiplex PCR. A multiplex PCR assay on genomic DNA amplified the CDR3 region of rearranged TCR beta genes. Amplified TCR beta libraries were sequenced as 87-base-pair reads on the Illumina HiSeq System. Per the authors' processing: A later analysis counted 65 million to 90 million unique TCR beta chains across the 600 to 850 repertoires, and 10 million to 12 million of these chains were shared by at least two donors. A nearest-neighbor algorithm error-corrected the raw reads and collapsed the reads into unique sequences, merging closely related sequences to remove PCR and sequencing errors. CDR3 sequences were aligned to IMGT reference sequences to assign V, D and J gene segments. For a sequence to be retained, a match of at least six nucleotides was required to both a V gene segment and a J gene segment. A rearrangement counted as productive if the CDR3 had no stop codons and remained in frame with V and J, and every other rearrangement counted as non-productive. CDR3 was defined by IMGT convention, running from the second conserved V-encoded cysteine to the conserved J-encoded phenylalanine. The earlier analysis of fewer than 750 of the donors excluded sequences that lacked an unambiguous match to a single V gene segment. In an earlier analysis of around 600 of the donors, V segments were called functional above 56.7% productive rearrangements and were called segregating when the between-donor standard deviation exceeded 5%. A statistical classification framework was built for diagnosing cytomegalovirus status from the catalog of TCR beta chain sequences. V and J gene assignment, in a later analysis, came from comparing TCR nucleotide sequences with IMGT/GENE-DB human TR gene sequences. The TCRdist pipeline was used in a later analysis to assign CDR3 sequences and most-parsimonious VDJ recombination scenarios. A later analysis defined each TCR beta chain by its CDR3 amino acid sequence plus V-gene family, and excluded reads lacking a unique V-gene family. In a later analysis, around 600 highly shared, low-generation-probability nucleotide sequences were removed to address suspected cross-contamination and a sequencing artifact. In a later analysis, a clonal expansion index was calculated for each public chain from normalized within-repertoire ranks of inferred template counts. In a later analysis, generation probabilities were computed with a VDJ recombination model fitted to out-of-frame rearrangements, and the resulting probabilities were checked against IGoR. In a later analysis, TCR-TCR, TCR-HLA and TCR-CMV co-occurrence was scored with hypergeometric tests, and a repertoire-size bias correction was applied to TCR pairs. In a later analysis, false discovery rates were estimated by permuting HLA or CMV assignments 20 times. In a later analysis, co-occurring TCRs were grouped with DBSCAN, and TCRdist sequence similarity was added when clustering was performed within HLA-allele-positive subsets. For co-occurrence clustering, repertoires with fewer than 30,000 or more than 120,000 public chains were excluded, along with a handful of repertoires with anomalous nucleotide sharing. TCRdb carries this immuneACCESS record with in-frame sequences only. Its versions omit some clonotypes, under half of them owing to an unresolved V gene in the studies checked, with the rest unexplained. That table furnishes V, J and clone size, whereas the DNA furnished D and trimming. The sample table records 150,000 to 200,000 clones; around 76% of these occur just once. The ten largest clones add up to 2% to 3% of the sample.

What the study reported, not specific to this receptor: A later genetic analysis reported fewer N-insertions in productive TCRs among donors in an Asian-associated ancestry cluster than the roughly 650-donor mean. According to the authors, the approach could potentially be generalized to other disease states and immunological phenotypes. For the cohort, immune exposure information was limited to CMV serostatus. At a false discovery rate of 0.05, a later analysis linked approximately 18,000 TCR beta sequences to specific HLA alleles. When HLA alleles, especially DR and DQ, strongly co-occurred, attributing TCR associations to individual alleles was difficult. Because HLA typing was missing for some donors at each locus, association tests included only the typed subset. Several of the top co-occurrence clusters appeared to be linked to parvovirus B19, influenza, CMV and Epstein-Barr virus, according to a later analysis. Linkage disequilibrium might explain the correlated functional status among segregating V segments, but an unknown experimental factor could not be excluded. A cluster of highly shared sequence variants was judged likely to be a technical artifact of the sequencing pipeline. V-gene and J-gene trimming of TCR beta chains was associated with a missense DCLRE1C variant in a later genetic analysis, and the association was replicated in an independent cohort. In vitro tests confirmed that a few of the cytomegalovirus-associated TCR beta chains recognize cytomegalovirus antigens. In an earlier analysis of about 550 of the donors, most TCR beta V segments were observed in productive rearrangements about 90% or about 30% of the time, broadly matching IMGT annotations. In a later analysis, the rate of TCR association differed among HLA loci, with DRB1 alleles having the most associated TCRs and HLA-C alleles having the fewest. Most TCR sequences were observed very rarely across donors, whereas some public TCRs were present in many individuals. A further reported finding was that TCR beta sequences accurately predicted the HLA-A and HLA-B alleles for most subjects in the first cohort. The 87-base-pair reads could not distinguish some IMGT-functional V segments, including TRBV6-2 and TRBV6-3, so those segments were excluded. Because counts were too low, approximately 15 rarely observed V segments, including chromosome 9 orphons, were excluded from the earlier analysis of a few hundred of the donors. The classifier was reported to diagnose cytomegalovirus status with high specificity and sensitivity in both the original cohort and the validation cohort. Sequencing depth was assumed to be roughly uniform across donors in the presence/absence analyses, though that assumption may not hold. The study gave a list of about 150 TCR beta chains associated with cytomegalovirus. The cohort was sequenced for TCR beta chains only, and without alpha or paired-chain data the features that could be detected were limited. Compared with equally common non-associated chains, HLA-associated TCR beta chains in a later analysis were more clonally expanded and had lower generation probabilities. In a later analysis, most CMV-associated TCR beta chains were found to appear HLA-restricted, with HLA associations seemingly driven largely by CMV exposure.

From its cysteine to its phenylalanine, the CDR3 spans 12 amino acids. Left in the record is the CDR3 DNA by itself, 36 bases read in frame from the first base. Via the germline V gene, CDR1 is SGHRS and CDR2 YFSETQ. V was cut back by 0 bases and J by 9 bases, leaving a gap of 7 bases between them. Points on this clone: The antigen this receptor binds is unknown. There are no base qualities to consult, and no much larger clone falls within one base. The sample holds other DNA sequences that translate to the same CDR3.

The TCR comes from a woman in her 30s in good health and CMV-seropositive. Sequencing was performed on PBMCs. The V gene is TRBV5-1 and the J gene is TRBJ2-1, with TRBD2 as a weak D call on 5 bases. The CDR3: CASSLAGGEQFF. The sequenced DNA: TGCGCCAGCAGCTTGGCCGGAGGTGAGCAGTTCTTC.